This T cell receptor (beta chain) originates from a study of T cells in Graves' hyperthyroidism and ophthalmopathy. Study findings and constraints: Blood also showed most of the thyroid clonotypes that were expanded above 0.001.

This CDR3 comprises 14 residues. Germline CDR1 and CDR2: MNHEY and SVGEGT. Patients with ophthalmopathy all had a Clinical Activity Score of at least 3, a NOSPECS grade of at least 4 and duration under 3 months. Authors of the study amplified TCR beta CDR3 regions from RNA transcripts. The TCR CDR3 first-round RT-PCR relied on the HTBI primer set. TCRdb recomputed calls from the multiplex PCR reads with MiXCR, one row per CDR3 protein. The sample yields a few hundred thousand distinct CDR3 sequences, more than 15% seen once. On this clonotype: What it binds is not known. One end of the junction is discordant with germline, which a read error may explain.

The genes are TRBV6-2 or TRBV6-3 and TRBJ2-2; possibly TRBD1 for D (6 bases). The sample consisted of blood. This clonotype was obtained from a woman aged 40-49 years with Graves' ophthalmopathy. The CDR3 sequence: CASRRTANTGELLF. Here the CDR3 DNA reads TGTGCCAGCAGAAGGACAGCTAACACCGGGGAGCTGCTTTTT.